What follows are 16 T cell receptor beta chains derived from one specimen sequenced in a study of Ad26.COV2.S vaccination and SARS-CoV-2 variants (dated by TCRdb to the early 2020s). The sample's treatment or condition label, decoded: about 20 received Ad26.COV2.S at low or high dose, single or two shots; about 5 received placebo; per-sample allocation not given. Repertoires of vaccine and placebo recipients were sequenced from samples collected on day 63 after the first injection. The protocol used for the library was the immunoSEQ multiplex PCR assay. TCRdb holds this immuneACCESS table with in-frame rearrangements only. Some clones are missing; in checked studies, unresolved V genes explain under half, and the rest has no known cause. The sample profile shows roughly 350,000 clones; 86% of them were found once. The top ten hold around 11% of the sample. Material: peripheral blood, obtained in a trial of Ad26.COV2.S vaccine versus placebo. These receptors were taken from a person aged 18-65 years who received the Ad26.COV2.S COVID-19 vaccine or a placebo.

The chain recombines TRBV11-3 with TRBJ2-1, with a weak D call TRBD1 (5 bases). The CDR3 has 16 residues. Trimming cost V 11 bases and J 4 bases, with 24 bases left between them. CDR1 and CDR2 from the germline V gene are SGHNT and YENEEA. CDR3 sequence reads: CAGLEPDNPTYNEQFF. The CDR3 bases are TGTGCCGGATTGGAACCGGACAACCCTACTTACAATGAGCAGTTCTTC.

This chain joins TRBV30 and TRBJ1-5, with D unclear. The germline V gene has CDR1 GTSNPN and CDR2 SVGIG (reference sequence). Trimming left V 1 base short and J 0 bases short, with 4 bases between. The CDR3 consists of 13 residues. The CDR3 nucleotides read TGTGCCTGGAGTGAATATAGCAATCAGCCCCAGCATTTT. Translated: CAWSEYSNQPQHF.

The chain is built from TRBV19 and TRBJ2-1; D may be TRBD2 (6 bases). Between the trimmed V and J ends, which lost 4 bases and 5 bases, there was a span of 15 bases. CDR1 and CDR2 from the germline V gene are LNHDA and SQIVND (reference sequence). The CDR3 contains 15 residues. The CDR3 coding sequence is TGTGCCAGTAGTACCTGGGGGGTGAGGAACAATGAGCAGTTCTTC. Amino acid sequence: CASSTWGVRNNEQFF.

CDR3 loop: CASSERGSGAGDNQPQHF. The CDR3 coding sequence is TGTGCCAGCAGTGAAAGGGGGAGTGGGGCCGGAGACAATCAGCCCCAGCATTTT. The chain combines TRBV6-1 with TRBJ1-5; tentative D call: TRBD1 (6 bases). V was shortened by 2 bases and J by 3 bases, with 20 bases between the two germline ends. The CDR3 has 18 residues. The germline V gene encodes CDR1 MNHNS and CDR2 SASEGT.

The rearrangement joins TRBV3-1 (or the pseudogene TRBV3-2) to TRBJ2-3; a possible D gene is TRBD1 (6 bases). The CDR3 consists of 15 residues. The germline V gene encodes CDR1 LGHDT and CDR2 YNNKEL (reference sequence). Trimming took off 1 base at V and 5 bases at J, with 13 bases between the two ends. This chain's CDR3 is CASSQGAGVVDTQYF. The CDR3 DNA sequence: TGTGCCAGCAGCCAAGGAGCAGGGGTGGTAGATACGCAGTATTTT.

The J gene is TRBJ1-2, the V gene TRBV5-1, with D possibly being TRBD1 (6 bases). CDR1 is SGHRS and CDR2 is YFSETQ in the germline V gene. This CDR3 is built from 14 residues. Trimming removed 4 bases from V and 6 bases from J, with 16 bases in between. The chain's CDR3 is CASSTLGGYHGYTF. The CDR3 bases are TGCGCCAGCAGCACCTTAGGGGGGTATCATGGCTACACCTTC.

V and J are TRBV4-2 and TRBJ2-4; D is unresolved. This CDR3 is 14 amino acids long. V shed 1 base and J shed 8 bases, with 12 bases lying between them. CDR1 and CDR2 from the germline V gene are LGHNA and YNFKEQ. The CDR3 loop reads CASSQVISGYIQYF. DNA of the CDR3: TGTGCCAGCAGCCAAGTAATCTCCGGGTACATTCAGTACTTC.

V and J are TRBV12-5 and TRBJ2-3; 8 bases are shared with TRBD1. CDR1 LGHNT and CDR2 FRNRAP come from the germline V gene. The CDR3 spans 17 residues. The trim removed 2 bases at V and 4 bases at J, leaving 11 bases unmatched. The CDR3 loop is CASGLKHRDRSPDTQYF. The CDR3 DNA reads as TGTGCTAGTGGTTTGAAACACCGGGACAGGAGCCCAGATACGCAGTATTTT.

This clone was detected a few times. The chain is built from TRBV6-5 and TRBJ1-2; maybe TRBD1 (5 bases). Per germline, CDR1 MNHEY and CDR2 SVGAGI. Trimming left V 6 bases short and J 4 bases short, with 12 bases between. This CDR3 is built from 13 residues. CDR3 in amino acids: CASSPTVSYGYTF. In DNA form, the CDR3 reads TGTGCCAGCAGCCCGACAGTCTCCTATGGCTACACCTTC.

The chain links TRBV5-1 to TRBJ2-3; D possibly corresponds to TRBD2 (6 bases). Trimming stripped 10 bases from V and 0 bases from J, with 15 bases between. Germline V gene data show CDR1 as SGHRS and CDR2 as YFSETQ. CDR3 length equals 14 residues. The CDR3 bases are TGCGCCTGCGTCAGGGACTCCAGCACAGATACGCAGTATTTT. This gives the protein CACVRDSSTDTQYF.

This clone has a single count. The rearrangement joins TRBV28 to TRBJ2-7, with 10 nucleotides matching TRBD1. CDR3 length equals 15 residues. V was clipped by 7 bases and J by 0 bases; unmatched bases: 6. Looked up from germline, CDR1 is MDHEN and CDR2 is SYDVKM. The CDR3 DNA sequence: TGTGCCAGCATATCCGGGACAGGGGCCTCCTACGAGCAGTACTTC. Its protein is CASISGTGASYEQYF.

CDR3 DNA: TGTGCCAGCAGCCCCAACGGTGGAAACACCATATATTTT. Translated: CASSPNGGNTIYF. The V and J genes are TRBV3-1 (or the pseudogene TRBV3-2) and TRBJ1-3; D unclear. Trimming cost V 4 bases and J 3 bases, with 7 bases left between them. The CDR3 extends over 13 amino acids. Germline-derived CDR1 and CDR2 are LGHDT and YNNKEL (reference sequence).

The J gene is TRBJ1-4, the V gene TRBV7-2, with D possibly matching TRBD1 (6 bases). The CDR3 covers 15 residues. In germline, CDR1 is SGHTA, CDR2 FQGNSA. V lost 3 bases and J 3 bases, leaving 11 bases between the germline ends. CDR3 sequence (DNA): TGTGCCAGCAGCTTTGTGACAGGCCCTAATGAAAAACTGTTTTTT. Its protein is CASSFVTGPNEKLFF.

CDR3 nucleotide sequence: TGTGCCAGCAGTCAAGGGGGACGGGACTATGGCTACACCTTC. This encodes CASSQGGRDYGYTF. The chain employs TRBV28 and TRBJ1-2; TRBD1 is a possible D gene (6 bases). The CDR3 is 14 residues long. Germline V CDR1 and CDR2: MDHEN, SYDVKM. The V end was cut by 5 bases, the J end by 3 bases, with 13 bases between.

This chain uses TRBV19 with TRBJ1-2, with TRBD1 identical over 7 bases. The CDR3 extends over 15 amino acids. CDR1 and CDR2 from the germline V gene are LNHDA and SQIVND (reference sequence). V was clipped by 0 bases and J by 5 bases; unmatched bases: 6. The CDR3 DNA reads as TGTGCCAGTAGTATAGATCTCCAGGGACAGTATGGCTACACCTTC. This sequence encodes CASSIDLQGQYGYTF.

The genes are TRBV30 and TRBJ1-4, with D possibly TRBD1 on 5 matching bases. CDR1 is GTSNPN and CDR2 is SVGIG in the germline V gene (reference sequence). V gave up 0 bases and J gave up 7 bases, with 18 bases separating them. The CDR3 is 16 amino acids. The DNA of the CDR3 is TGTGCCTGGAGTGTACTGGGGGGTAAATCTAGTGAAAAACTGTTTTTT. It translates to CAWSVLGGKSSEKLFF.